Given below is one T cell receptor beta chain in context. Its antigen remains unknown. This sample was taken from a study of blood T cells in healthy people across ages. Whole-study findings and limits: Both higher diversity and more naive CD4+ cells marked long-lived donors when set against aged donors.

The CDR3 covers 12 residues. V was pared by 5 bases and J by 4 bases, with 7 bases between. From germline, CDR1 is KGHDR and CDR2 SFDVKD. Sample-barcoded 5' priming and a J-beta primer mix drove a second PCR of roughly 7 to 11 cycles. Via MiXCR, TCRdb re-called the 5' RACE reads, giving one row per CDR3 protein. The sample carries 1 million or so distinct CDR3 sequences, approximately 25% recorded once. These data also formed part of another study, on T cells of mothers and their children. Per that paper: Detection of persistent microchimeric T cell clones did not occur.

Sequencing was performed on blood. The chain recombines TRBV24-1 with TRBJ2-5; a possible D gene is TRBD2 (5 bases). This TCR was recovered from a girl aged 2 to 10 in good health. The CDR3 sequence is CATSVRGETQYF. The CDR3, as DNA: TGTGCCACCAGTGTACGGGGAGAGACCCAGTACTTC.